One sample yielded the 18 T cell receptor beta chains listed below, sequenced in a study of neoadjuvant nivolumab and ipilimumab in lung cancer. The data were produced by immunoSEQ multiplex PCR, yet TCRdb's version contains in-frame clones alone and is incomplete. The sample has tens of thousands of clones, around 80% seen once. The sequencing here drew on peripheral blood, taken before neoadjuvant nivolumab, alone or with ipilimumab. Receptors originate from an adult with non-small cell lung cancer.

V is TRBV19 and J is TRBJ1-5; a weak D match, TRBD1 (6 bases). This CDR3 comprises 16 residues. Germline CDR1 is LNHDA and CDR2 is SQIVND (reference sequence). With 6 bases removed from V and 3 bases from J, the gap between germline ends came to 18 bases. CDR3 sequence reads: CASRSRGEGVNQPQHF. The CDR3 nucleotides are TGTGCCAGTAGATCCAGGGGTGAAGGGGTCAATCAGCCCCAGCATTTT.

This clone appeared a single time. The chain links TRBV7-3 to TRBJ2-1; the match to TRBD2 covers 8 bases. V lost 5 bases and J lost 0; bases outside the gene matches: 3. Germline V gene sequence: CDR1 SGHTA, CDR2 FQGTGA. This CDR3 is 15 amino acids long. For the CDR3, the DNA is TGTGCCAGCAGCCAAACTAGCGGCTCCTACAATGAGCAGTTCTTC. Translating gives CASSQTSGSYNEQFF. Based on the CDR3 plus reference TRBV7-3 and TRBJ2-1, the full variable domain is GAGVSQTPSNKVTEKGKYVELRCDPISGHTALYWYRQSLGQGPEFLIYFQGTGAADDSGLPNDRFFAVRPEGSVSTLKIQRTERGDSAVYLCASSQTSGSYNEQFFGPGTRLTVL.

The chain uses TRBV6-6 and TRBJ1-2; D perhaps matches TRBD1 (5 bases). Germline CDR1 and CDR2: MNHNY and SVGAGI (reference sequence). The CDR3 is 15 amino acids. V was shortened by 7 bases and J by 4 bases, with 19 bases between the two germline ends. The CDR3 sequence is CASTPFREMGYGYTF. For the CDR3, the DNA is TGTGCCAGCACCCCATTCAGGGAGATGGGCTATGGCTACACCTTC.

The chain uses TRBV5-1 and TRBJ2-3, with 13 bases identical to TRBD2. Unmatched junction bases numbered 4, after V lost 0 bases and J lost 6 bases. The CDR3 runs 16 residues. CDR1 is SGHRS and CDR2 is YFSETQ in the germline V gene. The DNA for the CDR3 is TGCGCCAGCAGCTTGGGTACTAGCGGGGGGGCCGATACGCAGTATTTT. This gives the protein CASSLGTSGGADTQYF.

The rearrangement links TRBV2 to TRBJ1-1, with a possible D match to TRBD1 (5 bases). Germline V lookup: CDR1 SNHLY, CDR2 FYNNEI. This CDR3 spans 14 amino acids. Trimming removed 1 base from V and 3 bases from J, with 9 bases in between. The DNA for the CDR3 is TGTGCCAGCAGTGAAGTGGGGGGGGACACTGAAGCTTTCTTT. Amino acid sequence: CASSEVGGDTEAFF. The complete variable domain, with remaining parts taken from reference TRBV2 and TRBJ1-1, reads EPEVTQTPSHQVTQMGQEVILRCVPISNHLYFYWYRQILGQKVEFLVSFYNNEISEKSEIFDDQFSVERPDGSNFTLKIRSTKLEDSAMYFCASSEVGGDTEAFFGQGTRLTVV.

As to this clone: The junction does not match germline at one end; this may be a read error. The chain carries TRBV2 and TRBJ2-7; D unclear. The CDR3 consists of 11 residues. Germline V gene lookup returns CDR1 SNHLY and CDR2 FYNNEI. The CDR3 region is CASSETYQQYF. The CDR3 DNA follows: TGTGCCAGCAGTGAGACCTACCAGCAGTACTTC.

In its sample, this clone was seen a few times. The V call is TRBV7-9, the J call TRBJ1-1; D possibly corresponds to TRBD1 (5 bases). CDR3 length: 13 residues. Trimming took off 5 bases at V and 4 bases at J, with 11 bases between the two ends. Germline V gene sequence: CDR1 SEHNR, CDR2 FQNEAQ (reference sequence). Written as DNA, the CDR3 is TGTGCCAGCAGCAAAAGTGGGGGCACTGAAGCTTTCTTT. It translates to CASSKSGGTEAFF.

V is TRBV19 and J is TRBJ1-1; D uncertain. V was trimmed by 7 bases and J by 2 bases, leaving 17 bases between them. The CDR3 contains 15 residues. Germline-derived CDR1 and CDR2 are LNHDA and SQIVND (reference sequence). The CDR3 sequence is CASIPLSGSNTEAFF. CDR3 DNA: TGTGCCAGTATCCCCCTCTCCGGGAGTAACACTGAAGCTTTCTTT.

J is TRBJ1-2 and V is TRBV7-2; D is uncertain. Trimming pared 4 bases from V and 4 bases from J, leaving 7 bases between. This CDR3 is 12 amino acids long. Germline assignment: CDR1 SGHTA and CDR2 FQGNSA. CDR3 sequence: CASSSDRYGYTF. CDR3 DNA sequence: TGTGCCAGCAGCTCGGATCGCTATGGCTACACCTTC.

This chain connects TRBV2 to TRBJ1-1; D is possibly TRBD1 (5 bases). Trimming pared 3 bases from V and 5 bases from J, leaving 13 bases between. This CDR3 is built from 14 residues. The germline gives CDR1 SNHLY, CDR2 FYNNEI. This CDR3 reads CASSDLGLETEAFF. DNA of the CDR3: TGTGCCAGCAGTGACCTGGGGCTGGAGACTGAAGCTTTCTTT. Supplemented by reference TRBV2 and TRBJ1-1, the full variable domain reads EPEVTQTPSHQVTQMGQEVILRCVPISNHLYFYWYRQILGQKVEFLVSFYNNEISEKSEIFDDQFSVERPDGSNFTLKIRSTKLEDSAMYFCASSDLGLETEAFFGQGTRLTVV.

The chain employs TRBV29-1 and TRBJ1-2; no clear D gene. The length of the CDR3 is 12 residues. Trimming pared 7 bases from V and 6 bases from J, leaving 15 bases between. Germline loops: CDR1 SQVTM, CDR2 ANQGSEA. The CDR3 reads CSAASLRDGYTF. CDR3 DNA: TGCAGCGCTGCGTCTCTGCGCGATGGCTACACCTTC.

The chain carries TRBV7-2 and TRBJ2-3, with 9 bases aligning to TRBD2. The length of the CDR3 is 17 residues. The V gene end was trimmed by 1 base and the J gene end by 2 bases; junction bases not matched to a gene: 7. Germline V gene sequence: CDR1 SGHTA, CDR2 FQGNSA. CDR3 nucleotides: TGTGCCAGCAGCTTAGATTGGTTAGCGGGGGTCACAGATACGCAGTATTTT. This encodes CASSLDWLAGVTDTQYF.

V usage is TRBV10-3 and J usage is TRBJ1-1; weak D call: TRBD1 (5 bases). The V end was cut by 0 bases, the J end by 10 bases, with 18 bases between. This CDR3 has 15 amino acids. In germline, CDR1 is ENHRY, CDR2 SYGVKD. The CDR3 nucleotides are TGTGCCATCAGTGAGTCGAACGAGGGGCTAATCCCAGCTTTCTTT. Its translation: CAISESNEGLIPAFF.

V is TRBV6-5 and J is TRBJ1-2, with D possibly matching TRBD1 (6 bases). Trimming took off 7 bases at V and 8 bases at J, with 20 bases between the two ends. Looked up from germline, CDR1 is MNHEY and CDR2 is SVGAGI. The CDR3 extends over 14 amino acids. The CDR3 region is CASKGPGTFGGYTF. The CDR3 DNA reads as TGTGCCAGCAAAGGACCCGGGACATTCGGAGGCTACACCTTC.

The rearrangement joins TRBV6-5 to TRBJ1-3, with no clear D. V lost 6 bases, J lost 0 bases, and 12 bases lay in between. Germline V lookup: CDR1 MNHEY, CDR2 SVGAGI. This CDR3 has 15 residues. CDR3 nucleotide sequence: TGTGCCAGCAGCCCGTTGTGGAACTCTGGAAACACCATATATTTT. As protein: CASSPLWNSGNTIYF.

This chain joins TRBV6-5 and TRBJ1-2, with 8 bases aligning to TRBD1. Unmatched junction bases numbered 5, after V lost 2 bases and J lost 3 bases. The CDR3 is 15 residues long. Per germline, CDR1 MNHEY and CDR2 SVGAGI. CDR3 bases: TGTGCCAGCAGTTACGGGACAGGTGGTGACTATGGCTACACCTTC. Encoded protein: CASSYGTGGDYGYTF.

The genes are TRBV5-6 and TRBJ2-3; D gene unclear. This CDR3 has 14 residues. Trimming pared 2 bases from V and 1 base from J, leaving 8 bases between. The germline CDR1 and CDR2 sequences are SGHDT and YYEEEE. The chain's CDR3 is CASSLYVGTDTQYF. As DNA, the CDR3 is TGTGCCAGCAGCTTATACGTTGGCACAGATACGCAGTATTTT.

CDR3 bases: TGTGCCAGCAGCTTTCAACAGGGGGCTAATGAAAAACTGTTTTTT. Translating it yields CASSFQQGANEKLFF. V gene TRBV12-1 combines with J gene TRBJ1-4; the D call of TRBD1 is as the table states it, not checked on the DNA. TRBV12-1 is flagged as a pseudogene. The CDR3 totals 15 residues.